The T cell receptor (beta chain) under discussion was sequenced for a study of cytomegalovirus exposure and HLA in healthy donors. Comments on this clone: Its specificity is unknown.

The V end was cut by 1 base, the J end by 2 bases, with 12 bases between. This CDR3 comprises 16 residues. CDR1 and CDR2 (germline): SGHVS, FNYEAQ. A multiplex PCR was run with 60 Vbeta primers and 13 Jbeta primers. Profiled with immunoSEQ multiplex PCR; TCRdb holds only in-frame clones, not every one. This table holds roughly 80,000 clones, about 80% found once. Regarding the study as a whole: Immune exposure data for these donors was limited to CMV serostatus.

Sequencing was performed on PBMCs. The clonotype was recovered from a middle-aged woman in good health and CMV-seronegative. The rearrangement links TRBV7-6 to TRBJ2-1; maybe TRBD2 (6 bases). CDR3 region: CASSLEGGSPYNEQFF. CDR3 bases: TGTGCCAGCAGCTTAGAAGGAGGGTCGCCCTACAATGAGCAGTTCTTC. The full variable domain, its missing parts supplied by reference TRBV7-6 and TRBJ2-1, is GAGVSQSPRYKVTKRGQDVALRCDPISGHVSLYWYRQALGQGPEFLTYFNYEAQQDKSGLPNDRFSAERPEGSISTLTIQRTEQRDSAMYRCASSLEGGSPYNEQFFGPGTRLTVL.